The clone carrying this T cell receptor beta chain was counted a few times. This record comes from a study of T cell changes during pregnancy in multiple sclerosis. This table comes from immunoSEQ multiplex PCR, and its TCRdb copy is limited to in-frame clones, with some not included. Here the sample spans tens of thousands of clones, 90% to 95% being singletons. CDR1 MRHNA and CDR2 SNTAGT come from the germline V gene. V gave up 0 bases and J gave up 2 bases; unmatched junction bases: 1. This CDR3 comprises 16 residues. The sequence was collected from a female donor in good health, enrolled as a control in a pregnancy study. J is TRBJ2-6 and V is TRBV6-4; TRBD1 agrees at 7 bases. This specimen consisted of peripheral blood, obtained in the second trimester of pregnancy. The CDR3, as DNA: TGTGCCAGCAGTGACTCAGGGGGCGCTGGGGCCAACGTCCTGACTTTC. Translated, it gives CASSDSGGAGANVLTF.